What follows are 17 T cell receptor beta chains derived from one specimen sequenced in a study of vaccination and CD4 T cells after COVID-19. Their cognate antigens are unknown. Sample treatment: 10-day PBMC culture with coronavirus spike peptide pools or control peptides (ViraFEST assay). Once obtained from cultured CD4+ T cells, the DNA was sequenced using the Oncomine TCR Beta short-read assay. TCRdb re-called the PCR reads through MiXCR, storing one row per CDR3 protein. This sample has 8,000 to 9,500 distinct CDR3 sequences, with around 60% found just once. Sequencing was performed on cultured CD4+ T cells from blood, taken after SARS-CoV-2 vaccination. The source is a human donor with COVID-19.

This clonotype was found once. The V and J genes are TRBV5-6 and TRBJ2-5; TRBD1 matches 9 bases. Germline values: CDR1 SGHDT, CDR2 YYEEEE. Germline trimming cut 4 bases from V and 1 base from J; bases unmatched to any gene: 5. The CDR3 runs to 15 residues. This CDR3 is CASSLTGGGQETQYF. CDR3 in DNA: TGTGCCAGCAGCCTGACAGGGGGGGGCCAAGAGACCCAGTACTTC.

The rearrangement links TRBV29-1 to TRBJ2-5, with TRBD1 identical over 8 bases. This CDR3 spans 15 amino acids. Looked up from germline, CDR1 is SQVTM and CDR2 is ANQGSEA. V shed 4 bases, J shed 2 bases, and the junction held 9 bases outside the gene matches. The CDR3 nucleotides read TGCAGCGTTGGCCGTGGACAGGGAGGACAAGAGACCCAGTACTTC. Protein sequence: CSVGRGQGGQETQYF.

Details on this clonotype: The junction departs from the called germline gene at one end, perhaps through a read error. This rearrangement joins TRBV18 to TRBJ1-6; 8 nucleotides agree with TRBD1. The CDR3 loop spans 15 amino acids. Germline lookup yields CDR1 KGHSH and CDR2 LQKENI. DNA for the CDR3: TGTGCCACTGGGCAGGGGGCGCTTAATAAGTCACCCCTCCACTTT. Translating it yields CATGQGALNKSPLHF.

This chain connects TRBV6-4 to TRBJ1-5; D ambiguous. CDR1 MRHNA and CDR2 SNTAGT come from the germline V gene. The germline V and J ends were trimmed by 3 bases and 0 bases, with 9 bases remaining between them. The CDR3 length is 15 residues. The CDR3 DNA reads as TGTGCCAGCAGTGAAGGTGGAGTTAGCAATCAGCCCCAGCATTTT. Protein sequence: CASSEGGVSNQPQHF.

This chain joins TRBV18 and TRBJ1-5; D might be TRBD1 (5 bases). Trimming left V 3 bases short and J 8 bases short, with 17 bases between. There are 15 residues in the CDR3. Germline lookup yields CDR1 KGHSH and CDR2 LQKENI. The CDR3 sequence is CASSPGQGPWEPQHF. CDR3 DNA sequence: TGTGCCAGCTCACCGGGGCAAGGGCCCTGGGAGCCCCAGCATTTT.

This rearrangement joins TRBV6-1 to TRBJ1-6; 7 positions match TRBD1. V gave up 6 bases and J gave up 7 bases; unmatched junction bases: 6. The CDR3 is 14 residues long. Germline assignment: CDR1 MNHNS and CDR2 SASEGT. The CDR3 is CASSTTGDNSPLHF. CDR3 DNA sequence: TGTGCCAGCAGCACTACAGGGGACAATTCACCCCTCCACTTT.

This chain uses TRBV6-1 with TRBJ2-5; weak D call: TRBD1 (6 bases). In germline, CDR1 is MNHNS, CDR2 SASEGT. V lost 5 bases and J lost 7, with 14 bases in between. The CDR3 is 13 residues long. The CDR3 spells CASSTTGKGTQYF. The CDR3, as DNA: TGTGCCAGCAGTACCACAGGGAAGGGGACCCAGTACTTC.

The CDR3, as DNA: TGTGCCAGCAGCCCGAGCGGGGGGGCTGTCAATGAGCAGTTCTTC. Its translation: CASSPSGGAVNEQFF. The gene calls are TRBV7-2 and TRBJ2-1, with 10 bases matching TRBD2. From germline, CDR1 is SGHTA and CDR2 FQGNSA. This CDR3 is built from 15 residues. The ends lost 5 bases at V and 6 bases at J; junction bases unmatched: 7.

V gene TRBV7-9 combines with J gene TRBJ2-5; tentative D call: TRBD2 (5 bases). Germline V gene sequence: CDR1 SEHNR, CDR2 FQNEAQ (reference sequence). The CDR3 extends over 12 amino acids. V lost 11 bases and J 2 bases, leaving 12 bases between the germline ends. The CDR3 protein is CASGWGQETQYF. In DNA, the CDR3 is TGTGCCTCGGGGTGGGGTCAAGAGACCCAGTACTTC.

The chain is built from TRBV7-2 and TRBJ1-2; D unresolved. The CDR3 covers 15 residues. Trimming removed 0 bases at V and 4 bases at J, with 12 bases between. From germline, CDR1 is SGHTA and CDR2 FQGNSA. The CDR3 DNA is TGTGCCAGCAGCTTAGCCCGGCGGCAGACCTATGGCTACACCTTC. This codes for CASSLARRQTYGYTF.

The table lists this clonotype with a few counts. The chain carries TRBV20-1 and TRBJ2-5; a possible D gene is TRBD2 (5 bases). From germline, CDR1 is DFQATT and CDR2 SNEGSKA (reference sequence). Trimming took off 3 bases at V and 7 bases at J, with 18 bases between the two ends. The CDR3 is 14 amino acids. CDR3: CSASPLTRTGTQYF. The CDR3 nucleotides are TGCAGTGCTAGCCCCTTAACTAGGACGGGGACCCAGTACTTC.

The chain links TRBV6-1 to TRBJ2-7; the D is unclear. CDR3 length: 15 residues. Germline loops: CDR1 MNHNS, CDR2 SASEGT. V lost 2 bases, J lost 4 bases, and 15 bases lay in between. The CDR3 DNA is TGTGCCAGCAGTGAAACCCCAAAGCGCGCGTACGAGCAGTACTTC. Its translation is CASSETPKRAYEQYF.

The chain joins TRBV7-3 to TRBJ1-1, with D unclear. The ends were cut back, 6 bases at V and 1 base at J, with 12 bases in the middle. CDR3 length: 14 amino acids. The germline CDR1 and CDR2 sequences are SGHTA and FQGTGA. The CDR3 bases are TGTGCCAGCAGAGCGACGGTAGGGAACACTGAAGCTTTCTTT. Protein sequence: CASRATVGNTEAFF.

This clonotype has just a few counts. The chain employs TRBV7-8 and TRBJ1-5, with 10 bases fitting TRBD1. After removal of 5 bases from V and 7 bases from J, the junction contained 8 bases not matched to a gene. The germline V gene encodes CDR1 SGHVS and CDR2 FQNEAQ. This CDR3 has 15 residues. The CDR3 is CASSPTGGFEQPQHF. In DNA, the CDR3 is TGTGCCAGCAGCCCGACAGGGGGCTTTGAGCAGCCCCAGCATTTT.

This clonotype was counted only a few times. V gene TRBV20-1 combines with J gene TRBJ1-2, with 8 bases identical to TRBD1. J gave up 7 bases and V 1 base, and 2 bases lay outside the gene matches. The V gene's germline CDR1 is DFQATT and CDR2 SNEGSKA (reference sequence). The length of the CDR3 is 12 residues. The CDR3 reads CSARGQGAGYTF. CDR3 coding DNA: TGCAGTGCTAGAGGGCAGGGGGCTGGCTACACCTTC.

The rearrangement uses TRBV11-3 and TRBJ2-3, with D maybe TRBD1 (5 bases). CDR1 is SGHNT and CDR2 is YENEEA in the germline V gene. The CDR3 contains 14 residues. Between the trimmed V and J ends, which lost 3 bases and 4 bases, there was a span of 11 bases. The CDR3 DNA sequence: TGTGCCAGCAGCTTCTCGGCAGGGTCAGATACGCAGTATTTT. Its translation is CASSFSAGSDTQYF. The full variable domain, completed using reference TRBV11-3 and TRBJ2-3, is EAGVVQSPRYKIIEKKQPVAFWCNPISGHNTLYWYLQNLGQGPELLIRYENEEAVDDSQLPKDRFSAERLKGVDSTLKIQPAELGDSAVYLCASSFSAGSDTQYFGPGTRLTVL.

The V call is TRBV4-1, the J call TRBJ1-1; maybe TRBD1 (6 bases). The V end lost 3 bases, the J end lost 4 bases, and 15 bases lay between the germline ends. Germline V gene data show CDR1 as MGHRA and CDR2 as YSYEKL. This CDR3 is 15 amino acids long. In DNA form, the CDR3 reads TGCGCCAGCAGCCACCTCTTAAGGGGGGGCACTGAAGCTTTCTTT. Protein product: CASSHLLRGGTEAFF.